The rows below give T cell receptor beta chains drawn from one sample of a study of spatial heterogeneity in lung cancer. TCRdb reprocessed the 5' RACE reads via MiXCR and lists one record per CDR3 protein. The table lists approximately 100,000 distinct CDR3 sequences, roughly 19% of them singletons. The material sequenced was PBMCs, taken at follow-up. The source of these receptors is a male donor with early-stage non-small cell lung cancer. Both conserved end residues are part of each CDR3. Fields, in order: CDR3 protein, CDR3 DNA, V gene, J gene, D gene, clone size. A D gene is named only where the DNA matches it firmly. The size field is filled for only some rows; it gives once, few, many or a size class.

CDR3aa: CASERETNTGELFF
CDR3nt: TGTGCCAGTGAGCGGGAAACGAACACCGGGGAGCTGTTTTTT
v_gene: TRBV6-4
j_gene: TRBJ2-2
d_gene: TRBD2
abundance: few

CDR3aa: CASSLVRKLAVTDTQYF
CDR3nt: TGTGCCAGCAGCTTAGTCAGGAAACTAGCGGTCACAGATACGCAGTATTTT
v_gene: TRBV7-2
j_gene: TRBJ2-3
d_gene: TRBD2
abundance: few

CDR3aa: CASSTRSAGELFF
CDR3nt: TGTGCCAGCAGCACCCGAAGCGCCGGGGAGCTGTTTTTT
v_gene: TRBV7-3
j_gene: TRBJ2-2
d_gene: -
abundance: -

CDR3aa: CSARALAGTGTHGQYF
CDR3nt: TGCAGTGCTAGAGCCCTAGCCGGGACAGGGACCCATGGGCAGTACTTC
v_gene: TRBV20-1
j_gene: TRBJ2-7
d_gene: TRBD1
abundance: -

CDR3aa: CASSQSKPGVTEAFF
CDR3nt: TGCGCCAGCAGCCAATCTAAACCAGGGGTAACTGAAGCTTTCTTT
v_gene: TRBV4-3
j_gene: TRBJ1-1
d_gene: -
abundance: -

CDR3aa: CAISDPGQGIGYTF
CDR3nt: TGTGCCATCAGTGATCCAGGACAGGGGATAGGCTACACCTTC
v_gene: TRBV10-3
j_gene: TRBJ1-2
d_gene: TRBD1
abundance: -

CDR3aa: CASSQGDQGPLHF
CDR3nt: TGTGCCAGCAGCCAAGGGGATCAGGGCCCCCTCCACTTT
v_gene: TRBV3-1
j_gene: TRBJ1-6
d_gene: -
abundance: many

CDR3aa: CSARDGGLEVNTEAFF
CDR3nt: TGCAGTGCTAGAGATGGGGGGCTTGAAGTGAACACTGAAGCTTTCTTT
v_gene: TRBV20-1
j_gene: TRBJ1-1
d_gene: -
abundance: -

CDR3aa: CASTPSGGNQPQHF
CDR3nt: TGTGCCAGCACCCCTTCAGGCGGCAATCAGCCCCAGCATTTT
v_gene: TRBV6-2/TRBV6-3
j_gene: TRBJ1-5
d_gene: -
abundance: -

CDR3aa: CSAPTTGNQETQYF
CDR3nt: TGCAGTGCGCCTACCACAGGGAACCAAGAGACCCAGTACTTC
v_gene: TRBV20-1
j_gene: TRBJ2-5
d_gene: -
abundance: few